This T cell receptor beta chain is drawn from a study of blood T cell repertoires in COVID-19. For the study at large: T cells, B-cell-depleted T cells, or PBMCs supplied cDNA or gDNA.

Original analysis: The assay estimated nucleated cells by amplifying reference gene primers. Profiling relied on immunoSEQ multiplex PCR, and the TCRdb table lists in-frame clones only, not all of them. Clone size and the V and J calls come from that table; the DNA yielded D and trimming. Among about 45,000 clones listed, 65% to 85% were seen once. This receptor was identified in a man older than 75 in a cohort sampled during active COVID-19. Sequenced sample: peripheral blood.

CDR3 protein: CAWSRTGVGNTIYF. CDR3 DNA: TGTGCCTGGAGTCGGACAGGGGTCGGAAACACCATATATTTT. The V and J genes are TRBV30 and TRBJ1-3; 9 nucleotides agree with TRBD1. The V gene's germline CDR1 is GTSNPN and CDR2 SVGIG (reference sequence). The CDR3 length is 14 residues. Unmatched junction bases numbered 3, after V lost 2 bases and J lost 4 bases.